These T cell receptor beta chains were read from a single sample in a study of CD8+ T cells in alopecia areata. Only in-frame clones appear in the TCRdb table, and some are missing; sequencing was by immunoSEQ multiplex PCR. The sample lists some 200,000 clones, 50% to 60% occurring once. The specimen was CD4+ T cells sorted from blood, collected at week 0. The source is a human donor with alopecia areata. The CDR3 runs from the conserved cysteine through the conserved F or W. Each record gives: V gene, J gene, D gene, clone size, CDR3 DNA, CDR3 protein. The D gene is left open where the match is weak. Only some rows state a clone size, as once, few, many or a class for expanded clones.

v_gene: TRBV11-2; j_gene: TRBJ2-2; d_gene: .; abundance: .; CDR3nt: TGTGCCAGCAGCCTCAAGATAAACACCGGGGAGCTGTTTTTT; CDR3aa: CASSLKINTGELFF
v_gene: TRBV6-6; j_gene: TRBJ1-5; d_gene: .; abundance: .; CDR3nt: TGTGCCAGCAGTTACAAGGCAGAATATCAGCCCCAGCATTTT; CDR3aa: CASSYKAEYQPQHF
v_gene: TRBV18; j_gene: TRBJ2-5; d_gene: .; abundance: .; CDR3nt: TGTGCCAGCTCACCCGATTACCAAGAGACCCAGTACTTC; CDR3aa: CASSPDYQETQYF
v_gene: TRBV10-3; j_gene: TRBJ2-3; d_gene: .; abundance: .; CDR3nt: TGTGCCATCAGTGAGTCCGGGGCGCGTGGTACGCAGTATTTT; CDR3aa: CAISESGARGTQYF
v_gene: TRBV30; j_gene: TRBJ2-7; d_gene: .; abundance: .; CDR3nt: TGTGCCTGGAGTGCCCTAAACGAGCAGTACTTC; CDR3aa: CAWSALNEQYF
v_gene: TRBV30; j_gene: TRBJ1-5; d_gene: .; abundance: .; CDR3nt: TGTGCCTGGAGTGTTGGGCAGCTAAGCAATCAGCCCCAGCATTTT; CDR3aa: CAWSVGQLSNQPQHF
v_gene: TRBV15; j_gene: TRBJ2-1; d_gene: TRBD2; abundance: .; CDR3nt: TGTGCCACCAGCAGAGCTGGAGCGGGGGGCGGCACTGAGCAGTTCTTC; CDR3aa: CATSRAGAGGGTEQFF
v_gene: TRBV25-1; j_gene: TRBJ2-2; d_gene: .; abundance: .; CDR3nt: TGTGCCAGCAGTGAATTCCTTATGGGCACCGGGGAGCTGTTTTTT; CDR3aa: CASSEFLMGTGELFF
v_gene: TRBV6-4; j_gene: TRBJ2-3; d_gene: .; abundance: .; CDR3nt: TGTGCCAGCAGTGACACTGACACAGATACGCAGTATTTT; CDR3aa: CASSDTDTDTQYF
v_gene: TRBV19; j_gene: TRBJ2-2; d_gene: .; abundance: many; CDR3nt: TGTGCCAGTAGTATAGTCACCGGGGAGCTGTTTTTT; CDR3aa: CASSIVTGELFF
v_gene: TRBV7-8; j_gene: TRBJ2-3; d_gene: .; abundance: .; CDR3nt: TGTGCCAGCACGCGGGGTTTACGGCAGTATTTT; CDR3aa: CASTRGLRQYF
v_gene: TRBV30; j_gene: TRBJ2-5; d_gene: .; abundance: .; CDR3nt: TGTGCCTACGGACAGCTGGGTATGGAGACCCAGTACTTC; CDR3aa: CAYGQLGMETQYF
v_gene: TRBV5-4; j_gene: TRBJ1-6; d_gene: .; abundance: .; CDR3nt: TGTGCCAGCAGCTTGGAGCAGGGGACGATCTCACCCCTCCACTTT; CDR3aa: CASSLEQGTISPLHF
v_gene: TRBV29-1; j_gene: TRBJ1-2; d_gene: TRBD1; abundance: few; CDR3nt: TGCAGCGCCGGGACAGGAAACTCATTCGGCTACACCTTC; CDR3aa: CSAGTGNSFGYTF
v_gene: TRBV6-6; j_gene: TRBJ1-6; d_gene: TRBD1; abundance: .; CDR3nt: TGTGCCAGCTTGAACAGGGGGAATTCACCCCTCCACTTT; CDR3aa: CASLNRGNSPLHF
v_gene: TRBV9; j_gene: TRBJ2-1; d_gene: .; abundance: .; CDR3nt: TGTGCCAGCAGTCGACTAGATAACCAGCAGTTCTTC; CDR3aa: CASSRLDNQQFF
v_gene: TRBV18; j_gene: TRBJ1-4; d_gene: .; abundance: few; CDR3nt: TGTGCCAGCTCACCAGACGGTAATGAAAAACTGTTTTTT; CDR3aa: CASSPDGNEKLFF
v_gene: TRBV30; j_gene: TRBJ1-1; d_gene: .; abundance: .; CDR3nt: TGTGCCTGGAGTGACCGAGCAGTTGAAGCTTTCTTT; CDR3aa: CAWSDRAVEAFF
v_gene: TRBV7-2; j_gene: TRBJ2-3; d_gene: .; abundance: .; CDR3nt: TGTGCCAGCAGCTTCCGAGGACAGAGCACAGATACGCAGTATTTT; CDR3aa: CASSFRGQSTDTQYF
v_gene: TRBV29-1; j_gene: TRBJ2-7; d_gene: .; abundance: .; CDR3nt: TGCAGCGTGACCGGGATTTCCTACGAGCAGTACTTC; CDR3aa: CSVTGISYEQYF
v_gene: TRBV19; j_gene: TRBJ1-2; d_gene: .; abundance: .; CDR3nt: TGTGCCAGTAGCGAAAGACTGTATGGCTACACCTTC; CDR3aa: CASSERLYGYTF
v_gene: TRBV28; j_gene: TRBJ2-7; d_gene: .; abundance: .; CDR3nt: TGTGCCAGCAGACAGGGACCGACTCCCTACGAGCAGTACTTC; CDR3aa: CASRQGPTPYEQYF
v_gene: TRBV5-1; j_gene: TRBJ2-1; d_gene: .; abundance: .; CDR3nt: TGCGCCAGCACTCCAGGTGGGCAGGGGTGGTTCTTC; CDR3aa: CASTPGGQGWFF
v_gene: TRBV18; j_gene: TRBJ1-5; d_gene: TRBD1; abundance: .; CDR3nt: TGTGCCAGCTCACCGGGACAGGGGAACAATCAGCCCCAGCATTTT; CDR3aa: CASSPGQGNNQPQHF
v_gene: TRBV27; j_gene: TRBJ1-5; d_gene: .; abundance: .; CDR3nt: TGTGCCAGCAGAGACAAATTTTATAGCAATCAGCCCCAGCATTTT; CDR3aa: CASRDKFYSNQPQHF
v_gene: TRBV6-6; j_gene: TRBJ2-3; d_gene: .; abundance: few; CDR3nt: TGTGCCAGCAGTTACTCCGGGGGCCAAGATACGCAGTATTTT; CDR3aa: CASSYSGGQDTQYF
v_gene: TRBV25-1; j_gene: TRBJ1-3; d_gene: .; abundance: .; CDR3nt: TGTGCCAGCAGTGACGTCGGCACCATATATTTT; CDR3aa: CASSDVGTIYF
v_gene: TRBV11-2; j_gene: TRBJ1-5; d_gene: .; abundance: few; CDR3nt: TGTGCCAGCAGCACCCAAGGGGATCAGCCCCAGCATTTT; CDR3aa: CASSTQGDQPQHF
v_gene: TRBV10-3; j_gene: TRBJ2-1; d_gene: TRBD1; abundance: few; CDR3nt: TGTGCCATCAGTGTGGCCTCGACAGGGCGGTACAATGAGCAGTTCTTC; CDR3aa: CAISVASTGRYNEQFF
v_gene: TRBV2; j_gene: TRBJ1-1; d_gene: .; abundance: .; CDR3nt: TGTGCCAGCAGTGAAGCGCTTGGGAGGGACATACTAAATTCGAAAGCTTTCTTT; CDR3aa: CASSEALGRDILNSKAFF
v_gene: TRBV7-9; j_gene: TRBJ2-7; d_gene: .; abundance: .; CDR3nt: TGTGCCAGCAGCTTCGACAACTACGAGCAGTACTTC; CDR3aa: CASSFDNYEQYF
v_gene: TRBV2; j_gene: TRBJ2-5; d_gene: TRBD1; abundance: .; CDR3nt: TGTGCCAGCGGACAGGGTCGAGAGACCCAGTACTTC; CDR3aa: CASGQGRETQYF
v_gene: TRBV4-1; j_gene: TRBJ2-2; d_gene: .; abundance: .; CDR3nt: TGCGCCAGCAGCCATGCGGGGGCGCGCCCCGGGGAGCTGTTTTTT; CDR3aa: CASSHAGARPGELFF
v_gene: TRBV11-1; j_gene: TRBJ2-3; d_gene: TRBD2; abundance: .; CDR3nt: TGTGCCAGCATCCTGAGCGGGGAGGGAGATACGCAGTATTTT; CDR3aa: CASILSGEGDTQYF
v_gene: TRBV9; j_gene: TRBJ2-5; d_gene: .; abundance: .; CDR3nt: TGTGCCAGCAGCGTAGGGGACACCCAGTACTTC; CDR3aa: CASSVGDTQYF
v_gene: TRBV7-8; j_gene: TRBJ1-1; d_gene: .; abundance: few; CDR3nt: TGTGCCGCCCGTGGATCGAACACTGAAGCTTTCTTT; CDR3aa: CAARGSNTEAFF
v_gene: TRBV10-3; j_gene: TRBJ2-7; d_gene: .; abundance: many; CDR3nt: TGTGCCATCAGTGAAAAGGGGCAGCTCCTTCTCTACGAGCAGTACTTC; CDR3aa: CAISEKGQLLLYEQYF